Described below is a single T cell receptor (beta chain) sequence and its context. Its antigen specificity is not known. Base qualities are not recorded, but no much larger clone differs from it by a single base. The CDR1 and CDR2 encoded by the germline V gene are MNHEY and SVGAGI. The CDR3, from cysteine to phenylalanine, totals 13 residues. The only DNA kept is the CDR3, 39 bases in frame from the first base. Germline trimming: 6 bases from V, 5 bases from J; junction bases outside gene matches: 3. TCRbeta CDR3 regions were amplified from genomic DNA by means of the immunoSEQ Assay, a bias-controlled multiplex PCR. The original pipeline was this. Within the assay, amplification of reference gene primers was used to estimate how many nucleated cells each sample contained. Sequence reads were collapsed and filtered to measure the absolute abundance of every unique TCRbeta CDR3 rearrangement. For each sample, productive Simpson clonality was calculated by taking the square root of Simpson's diversity index across productive rearrangements. TCRdb obtained this table from immuneACCESS and retained in-frame rearrangements with V and J assigned. These tables miss some clones; where compared with another copy, unresolved V genes account for less than half of the shortfall, and the remainder is unexplained. V, J and clone size are taken as reported in that table, and D and trimming were inferred from the DNA itself. The sample table lists under 200,000 clones, roughly 86% of them with a count of one. Under 0.65% of the sample is taken by the ten largest.

This sample is part of a study of blood T cell repertoires in COVID-19 (dated by TCRdb to the early 2020s). Concerning the study at large: The collaborator samples originated in the United States, Italy and Spain and spanned the acute and convalescent phases of COVID-19. The repertoires were released in a freely available public database meant as a resource for research on the immune response to SARS-CoV-2. The prospective study material was composed of cDNA or gDNA derived from T cells, B-cell-depleted T cells, or PBMCs. Deeply sampled blood TCRbeta repertoires from subjects exposed to, actively infected with, or recovered from COVID-19 were included in the dataset. Samples were obtained from the ongoing ImmuneRACE study (first 160 participants) and from 1,254 subjects provided by 6 global collaborators. A de-identified subject ID, COVID-19 status, age in years and sex were almost always included in the sample metadata. Where available, HLA class I and class II types were obtained from metadata supplied by the sample provider rather than from assay-based typing.

One collaborating source in Seattle enrolled patients while the patients were actively infected and followed the patients over time throughout the course of disease. Collaborating institutions collected whole blood in K2EDTA tubes following their own protocols. For TCRbeta analysis, collaborator samples were shipped as frozen whole blood, as isolated PBMCs, or as DNA extracted from either sample type. The paper's findings and limits, for the study overall: How much clinical and demographic metadata was included differed by source and by participant, and the metadata was provided uncurated.

The source material was peripheral blood. The receptor comes from a man aged 60 to 69 with COVID-19, enrolled during active disease. The rearrangement combines TRBV6-5 with TRBJ2-5, and 10 junction bases match TRBD2. The bases read TGTGCCAGCAGAGCGGGGGGGCCTGAGACCCAGTACTTC. Its amino acids are CASRAGGPETQYF.